This TCR beta chain was observed in a study of T cell responses to AZD1222 COVID-19 vaccine. General study findings and limits: It was only after the peak T cell response that any repertoires were sampled. Donors were chiefly white British, with a greater number of females, and clonal diversity was perhaps underestimated. Among vaccine-associated CD4 TCRs, coverage spanned spike, with dominance at 160-218 and 743-854.

Of note for this clone: Its specificity is not known.

Clones were sequenced by immunoSEQ multiplex PCR, and TCRdb holds only the in-frame ones, with some missing. The sample lists about 110,000 clones, about 90% occurring once. The CDR3 length is 16 residues. Germline V gives CDR1 LNHDA, CDR2 SQIVND (reference sequence). Between the trimmed V and J ends, which lost 6 bases and 0 bases, there was a span of 16 bases. The clonotype comes from an adult in good health. This specimen was peripheral blood, taken on day 0 of AZD1222 vaccination. The rearrangement links TRBV19 to TRBJ2-3; tentatively, D is TRBD1 (6 bases). The CDR3 here is CASSLPGTLSTDTQYF. The CDR3, as DNA: TGTGCCAGTAGCCTCCCCGGGACACTGAGCACAGATACGCAGTATTTT.